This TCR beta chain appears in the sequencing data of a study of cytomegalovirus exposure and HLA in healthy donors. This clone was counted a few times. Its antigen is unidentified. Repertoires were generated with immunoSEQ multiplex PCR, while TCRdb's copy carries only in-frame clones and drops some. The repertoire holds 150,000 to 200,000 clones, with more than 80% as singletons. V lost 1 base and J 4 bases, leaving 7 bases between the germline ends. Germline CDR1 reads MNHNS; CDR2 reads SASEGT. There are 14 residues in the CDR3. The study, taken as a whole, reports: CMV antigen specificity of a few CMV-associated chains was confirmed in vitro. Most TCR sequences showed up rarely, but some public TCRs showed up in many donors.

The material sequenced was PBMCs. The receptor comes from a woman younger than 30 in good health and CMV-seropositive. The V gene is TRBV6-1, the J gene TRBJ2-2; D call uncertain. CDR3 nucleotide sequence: TGTGCCAGCAGTGAAGGGTGGGCCACCGGGGAGCTGTTTTTT. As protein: CASSEGWATGELFF.